The rows below give T cell receptor beta chains drawn from one sample of a study of CD4+ T cells in melanoma. Generated by immunoSEQ multiplex PCR, the TCRdb table keeps only in-frame clones and is missing some. The table includes some 110,000 clones, 92% detected once. What was sequenced was peripheral blood. The origin of the receptors is a human donor with melanoma. CDR3s include the opening cysteine and the closing phenylalanine or tryptophan. Each record gives: J gene, clone size, D gene, V gene, CDR3 DNA, CDR3 protein. A D gene is named only where the DNA matches it firmly. A clone size is listed for some rows: how often the clone was seen (once, few, many), or a class if it is expanded.

>TRBJ1-5|NA|NA|TRBV19
TGTGCCAGTAGTATAGTGGGGCGGAGTCGGGCGCCCCAGCATTTT
CASSIVGRSRAPQHF
>TRBJ2-5|NA|TRBD2|TRBV11-3
TGTGCCAGCAGCTCTAGGACTAGCCCTTCACAAGAGACCCAGTACTTC
CASSSRTSPSQETQYF
>TRBJ2-7|NA|NA|TRBV11-2
TGTGCCAGCAGCTCCCTATCGATCAGCAACTACGAGCAGTACTTC
CASSSLSISNYEQYF
>TRBJ2-1|NA|TRBD2|TRBV10-3
TGTGCCATCAGTGCGGCTAGCGGGAGGATTACCTACAATGAGCAGTTCTTC
CAISAASGRITYNEQFF
>TRBJ1-1|NA|NA|TRBV7-3
TGTGCCAGCAGCTTGAATCGTCCGGTCGGGGGGAACACTGAAGCTTTCTTT
CASSLNRPVGGNTEAFF
>TRBJ1-2|NA|NA|TRBV19
TGTGCCAGTAGTATAGATGCACAGAGCTATGGCTACACCTTC
CASSIDAQSYGYTF
>TRBJ2-5|NA|NA|TRBV5-1
TGCGCCAGCAGCTTGTCAGCCGGACATGTGGAAGAGACCCAGTACTTC
CASSLSAGHVEETQYF
>TRBJ1-2|once|TRBD1|TRBV4-3
TGCGCCAGCAGCCGCTTACAGGGGGGACGAGGCTACACCTTC
CASSRLQGGRGYTF
>TRBJ1-2|NA|NA|TRBV20-1
TGCAGTGCTACTGAGGCCCGCGGCTACACCTTC
CSATEARGYTF
>TRBJ1-5|NA|NA|TRBV18
TGTGCCAGCTCACCACTCGGGGATAGCAATCAGCCCCAGCATTTT
CASSPLGDSNQPQHF
>TRBJ1-2|NA|TRBD1|TRBV7-3
TGTGCCAGCAGCCCGTCCGGGACAGACTATGGCTACACCTTC
CASSPSGTDYGYTF